In this sample, the clone carrying this T cell receptor (beta chain) turned up a few times. Antigen unknown. This sample is part of a study of T-cell memory formation after mild COVID-19. Findings of the study overall: Memory sampled before infection contained some responding clones, suggesting cross-reactive memory joined.

The authors produced TCR alpha and TCR beta cDNA libraries with sample barcodes and UMIs by 5'RACE using constant-segment primers. TCRdb re-called the 5' RACE reads with MiXCR, one entry per CDR3 protein. The sample includes about 210,000 distinct CDR3 sequences, around 25% of them seen just once. The TCR comes from an adult woman who had mild COVID-19 (a few samples of this study predate the infection). Cell type and time point are not known. Source material: PBMCs or a T cell subset sorted from them (not recorded which).

The CDR3 is CASSFGTGFVEQFF. DNA of the CDR3: TGTGCCAGCAGTTTCGGGACAGGGTTTGTTGAGCAGTTCTTC. The chain is built from TRBV12-3 or TRBV12-4 and TRBJ2-1, with TRBD1 identical over 9 bases. The CDR3 has 14 residues. V was clipped by 3 bases and J by 9 bases; unmatched bases: 6.